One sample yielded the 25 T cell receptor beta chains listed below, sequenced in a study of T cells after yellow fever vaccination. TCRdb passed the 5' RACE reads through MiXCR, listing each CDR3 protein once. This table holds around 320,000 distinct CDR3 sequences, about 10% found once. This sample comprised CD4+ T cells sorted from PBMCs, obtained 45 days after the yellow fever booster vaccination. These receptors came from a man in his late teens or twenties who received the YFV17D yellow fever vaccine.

CDR3 amino acids: CASSTGPAGDNEQFF. The CDR3 region has the DNA TGCGCCAGCAGCACCGGACCAGCGGGGGACAATGAGCAGTTCTTC. The chain uses TRBV5-1 and TRBJ2-1; 8 nucleotides line up with TRBD2. CDR1 SGHRS and CDR2 YFSETQ come from the germline V gene. The CDR3 has 15 residues. J lost 5 bases, V lost 4 bases, and 8 bases had no gene match.

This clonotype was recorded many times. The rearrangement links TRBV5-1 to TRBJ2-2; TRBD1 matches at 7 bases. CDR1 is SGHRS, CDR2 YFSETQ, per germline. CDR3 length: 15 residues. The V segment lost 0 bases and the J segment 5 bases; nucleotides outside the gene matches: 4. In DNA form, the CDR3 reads TGCGCCAGCAGCTTGGAGGGGGCGCGGACCGGGGAGCTGTTTTTT. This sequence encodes CASSLEGARTGELFF.

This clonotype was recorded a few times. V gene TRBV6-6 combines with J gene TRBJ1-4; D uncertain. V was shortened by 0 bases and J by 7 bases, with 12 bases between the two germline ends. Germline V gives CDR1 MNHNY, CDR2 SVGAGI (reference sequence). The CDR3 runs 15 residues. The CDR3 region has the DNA TGTGCCAGCAGTTACTCAACGGGTTTGGGTGAAAAACTGTTTTTT. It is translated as CASSYSTGLGEKLFF.

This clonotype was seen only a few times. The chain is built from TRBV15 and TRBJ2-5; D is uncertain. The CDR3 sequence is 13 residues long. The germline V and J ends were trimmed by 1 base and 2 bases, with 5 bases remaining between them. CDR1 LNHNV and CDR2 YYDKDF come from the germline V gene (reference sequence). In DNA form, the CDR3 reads TGTGCCACCAGCAGAGGAGGTCAAGAGACCCAGTACTTC. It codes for CATSRGGQETQYF.

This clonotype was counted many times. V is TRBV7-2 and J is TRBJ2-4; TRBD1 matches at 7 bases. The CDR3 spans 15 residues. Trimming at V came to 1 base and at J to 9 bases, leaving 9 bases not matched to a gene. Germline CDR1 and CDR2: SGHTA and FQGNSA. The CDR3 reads CASSLVAGGRGIQYF. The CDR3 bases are TGTGCCAGCAGCTTAGTGGCAGGGGGACGGGGCATTCAGTACTTC.

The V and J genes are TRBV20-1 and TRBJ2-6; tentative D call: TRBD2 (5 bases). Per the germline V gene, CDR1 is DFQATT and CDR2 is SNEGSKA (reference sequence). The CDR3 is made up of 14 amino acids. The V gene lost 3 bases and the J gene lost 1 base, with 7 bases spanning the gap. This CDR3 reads CSASPGSGANVLTF. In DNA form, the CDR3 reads TGCAGTGCTAGTCCGGGGTCTGGGGCCAACGTCCTGACTTTC.

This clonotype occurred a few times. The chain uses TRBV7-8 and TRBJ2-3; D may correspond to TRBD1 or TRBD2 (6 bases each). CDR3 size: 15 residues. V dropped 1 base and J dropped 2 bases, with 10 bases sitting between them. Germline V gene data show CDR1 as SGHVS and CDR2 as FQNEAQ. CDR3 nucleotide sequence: TGTGCCAGCAGCTTAGTCGGGGGCCTCACAGATACGCAGTATTTT. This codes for CASSLVGGLTDTQYF.

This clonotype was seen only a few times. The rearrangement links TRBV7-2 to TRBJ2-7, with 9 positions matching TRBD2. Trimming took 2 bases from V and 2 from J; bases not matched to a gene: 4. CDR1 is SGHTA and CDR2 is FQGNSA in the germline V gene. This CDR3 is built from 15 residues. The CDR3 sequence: CASSLQAGGTYEQYF. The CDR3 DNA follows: TGTGCCAGCAGCTTACAAGCGGGGGGTACCTACGAGCAGTACTTC.

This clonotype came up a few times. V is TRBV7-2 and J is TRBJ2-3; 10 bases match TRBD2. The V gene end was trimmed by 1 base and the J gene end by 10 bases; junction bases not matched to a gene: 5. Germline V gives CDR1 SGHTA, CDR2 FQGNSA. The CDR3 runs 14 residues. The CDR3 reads CASSLEATSGAQYF. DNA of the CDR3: TGTGCCAGCAGCTTAGAGGCTACTAGCGGGGCGCAGTATTTT. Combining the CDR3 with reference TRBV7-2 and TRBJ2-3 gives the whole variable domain GAGVSQSPSNKVTEKGKDVELRCDPISGHTALYWYRQSLGQGLEFLIYFQGNSAPDKSGLPSDRFSAERTGGSVSTLTIQRTQQEDSAVYLCASSLEATSGAQYFGPGTRLTVL.

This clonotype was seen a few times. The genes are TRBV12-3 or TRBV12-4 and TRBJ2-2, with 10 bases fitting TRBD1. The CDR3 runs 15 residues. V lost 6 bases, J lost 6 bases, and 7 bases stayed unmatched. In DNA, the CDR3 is TGTGCCAGCAGGACGGGGACAGGGGTAGCCGGGGAGCTGTTTTTT. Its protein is CASRTGTGVAGELFF.

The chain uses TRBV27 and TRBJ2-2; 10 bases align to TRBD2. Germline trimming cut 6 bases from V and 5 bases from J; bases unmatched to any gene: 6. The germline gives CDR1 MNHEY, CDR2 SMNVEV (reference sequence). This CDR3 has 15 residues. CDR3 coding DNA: TGTGCCAGCAGAACTGAACTAGCGGGAACCGGGGAGCTGTTTTTT. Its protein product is CASRTELAGTGELFF.

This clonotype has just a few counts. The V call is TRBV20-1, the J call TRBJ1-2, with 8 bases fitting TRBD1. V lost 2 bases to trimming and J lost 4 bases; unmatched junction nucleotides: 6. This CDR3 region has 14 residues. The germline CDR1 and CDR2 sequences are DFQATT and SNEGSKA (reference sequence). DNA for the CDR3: TGCAGTGCTAGACATTCAGGGGGCGCCTATGGCTACACCTTC. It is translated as CSARHSGGAYGYTF.

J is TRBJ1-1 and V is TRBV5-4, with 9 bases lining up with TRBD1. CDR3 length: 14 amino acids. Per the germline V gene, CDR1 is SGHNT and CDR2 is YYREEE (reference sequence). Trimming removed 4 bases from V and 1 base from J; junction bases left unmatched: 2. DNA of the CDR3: TGTGCCAGCAGCAGGGGACAGGGGAACACTGAAGCTTTCTTT. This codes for CASSRGQGNTEAFF. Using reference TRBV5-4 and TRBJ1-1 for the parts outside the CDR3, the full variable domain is ETGVTQSPTHLIKTRGQQVTLRCSSQSGHNTVSWYQQALGQGPQFIFQYYREEENGRGNFPPRFSGLQFPNYSSELNVNALELDDSALYLCASSRGQGNTEAFFGQGTRLTVV.

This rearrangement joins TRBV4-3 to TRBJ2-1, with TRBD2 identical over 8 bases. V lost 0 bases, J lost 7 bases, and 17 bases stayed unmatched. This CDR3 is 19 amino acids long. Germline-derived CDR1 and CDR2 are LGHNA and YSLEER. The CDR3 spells CASSQDLDLGRGGQNEQFF. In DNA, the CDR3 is TGCGCCAGCAGCCAAGACCTAGACCTAGGACGGGGGGGCCAAAATGAGCAGTTCTTC.

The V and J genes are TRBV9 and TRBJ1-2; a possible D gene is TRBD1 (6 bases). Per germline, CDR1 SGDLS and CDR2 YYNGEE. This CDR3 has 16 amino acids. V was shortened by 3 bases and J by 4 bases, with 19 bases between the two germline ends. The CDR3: CASSEGSGADIYGYTF. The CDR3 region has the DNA TGTGCCAGCAGCGAAGGTTCAGGGGCCGACATCTATGGCTACACCTTC.

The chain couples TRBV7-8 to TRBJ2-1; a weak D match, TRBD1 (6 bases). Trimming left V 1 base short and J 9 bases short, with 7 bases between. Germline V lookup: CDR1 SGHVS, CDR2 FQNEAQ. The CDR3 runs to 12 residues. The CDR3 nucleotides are TGTGCCAGCAGCTTAGAGGGGGTTGAGCAGTTCTTC. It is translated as CASSLEGVEQFF. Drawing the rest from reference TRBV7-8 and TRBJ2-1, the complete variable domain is GAGVSQSPRYKVAKRGQDVALRCDPISGHVSLFWYQQALGQGPEFLTYFQNEAQLDKSGLPSDRFFAERPEGSVSTLKIQRTQQEDSAVYLCASSLEGVEQFFGPGTRLTVL.

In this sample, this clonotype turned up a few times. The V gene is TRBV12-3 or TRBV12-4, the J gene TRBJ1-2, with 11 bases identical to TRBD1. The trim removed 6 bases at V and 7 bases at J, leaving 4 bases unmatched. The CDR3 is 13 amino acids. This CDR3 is CASSQDRGPGYTF. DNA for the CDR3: TGTGCCAGCAGCCAGGACAGGGGGCCTGGCTACACCTTC.

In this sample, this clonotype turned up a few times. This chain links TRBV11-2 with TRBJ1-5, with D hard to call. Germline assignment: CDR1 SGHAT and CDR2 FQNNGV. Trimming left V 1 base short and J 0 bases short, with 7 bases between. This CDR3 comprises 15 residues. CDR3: CASSLGRNSNQPQHF. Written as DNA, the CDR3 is TGTGCCAGCAGCTTAGGCAGGAATAGCAATCAGCCCCAGCATTTT. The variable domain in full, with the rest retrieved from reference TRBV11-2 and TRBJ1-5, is EAGVAQSPRYKIIEKRQSVAFWCNPISGHATLYWYQQILGQGPKLLIQFQNNGVVDDSQLPKDRFSAERLKGVDSTLKIQPAKLEDSAVYLCASSLGRNSNQPQHFGDGTRLSIL.

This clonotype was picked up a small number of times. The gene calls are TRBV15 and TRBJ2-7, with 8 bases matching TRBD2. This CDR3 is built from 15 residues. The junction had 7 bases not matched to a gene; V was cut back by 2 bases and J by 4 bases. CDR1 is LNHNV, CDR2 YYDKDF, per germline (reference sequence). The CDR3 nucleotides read TGTGCCACCAGCAGAAGTGCCAGCGGGGGATACGAGCAGTACTTC. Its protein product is CATSRSASGGYEQYF.

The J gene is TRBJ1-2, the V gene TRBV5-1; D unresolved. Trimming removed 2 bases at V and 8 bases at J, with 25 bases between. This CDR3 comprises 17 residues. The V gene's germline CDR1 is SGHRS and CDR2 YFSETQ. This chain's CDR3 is CASSFLFTRTGSEGYTF. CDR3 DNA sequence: TGCGCCAGCAGCTTCCTTTTTACCCGCACCGGGAGCGAAGGCTACACCTTC.

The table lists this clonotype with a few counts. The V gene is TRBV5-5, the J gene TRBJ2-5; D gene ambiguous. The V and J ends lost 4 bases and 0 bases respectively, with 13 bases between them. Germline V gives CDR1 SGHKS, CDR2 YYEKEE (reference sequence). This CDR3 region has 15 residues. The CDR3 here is CASSQSQMYQETQYF. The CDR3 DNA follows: TGTGCCAGCAGCCAGTCTCAAATGTACCAAGAGACCCAGTACTTC.

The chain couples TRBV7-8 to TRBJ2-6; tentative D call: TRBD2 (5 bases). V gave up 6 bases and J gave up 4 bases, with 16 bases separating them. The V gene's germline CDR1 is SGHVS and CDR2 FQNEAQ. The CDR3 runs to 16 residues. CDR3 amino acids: CASSSTPGRGANVLTF. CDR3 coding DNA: TGTGCCAGCAGTTCCACCCCGGGGAGAGGGGCCAACGTCCTGACTTTC.

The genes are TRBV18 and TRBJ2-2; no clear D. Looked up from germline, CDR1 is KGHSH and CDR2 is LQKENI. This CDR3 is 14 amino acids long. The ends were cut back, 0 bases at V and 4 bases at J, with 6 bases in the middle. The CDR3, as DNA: TGTGCCAGCTCACCACCGGTTCTCACCGGGGAGCTGTTTTTT. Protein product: CASSPPVLTGELFF.

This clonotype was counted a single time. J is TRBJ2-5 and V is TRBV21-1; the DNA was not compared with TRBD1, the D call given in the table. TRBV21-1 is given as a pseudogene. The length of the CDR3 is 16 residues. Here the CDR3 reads CASSKGGGRVRETQYF. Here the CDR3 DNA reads TGTGCCAGCAGCAAAGGGGGGGGCAGGGTCCGGGAGACCCAGTACTTC.

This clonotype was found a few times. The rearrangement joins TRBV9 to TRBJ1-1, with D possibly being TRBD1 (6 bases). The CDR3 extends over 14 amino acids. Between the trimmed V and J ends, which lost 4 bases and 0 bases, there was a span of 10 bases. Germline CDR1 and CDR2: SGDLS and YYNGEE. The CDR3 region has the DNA TGTGCCAGCAGCAAGGACAGCCTGAACACTGAAGCTTTCTTT. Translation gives CASSKDSLNTEAFF.